The 30 T cell receptor beta chains reported below all come from one sample, sequenced in a study of cytomegalovirus exposure and HLA in healthy donors. Clones were sequenced by immunoSEQ multiplex PCR, and TCRdb holds only the in-frame ones, with some missing. The sample contains fewer than 150,000 clones, almost 90% of which appear only once. Sequencing used PBMCs. These receptors were taken from a man aged 30 to 45 in good health and CMV-seronegative.

The chain uses TRBV7-9 and TRBJ2-1, with 10 bases matching TRBD1. The CDR3 has 17 residues. V gave up 4 bases and J gave up 6 bases; unmatched junction bases: 12. The germline gives CDR1 SEHNR, CDR2 FQNEAQ (reference sequence). The CDR3 coding sequence is TGTGCCAGCAGCTCCTTTCGGGACAGGGGATCTACCAATGAGCAGTTCTTC. Translated, it gives CASSSFRDRGSTNEQFF.

The V call is TRBV6-5, the J call TRBJ2-7, with a possible D match to TRBD2 (5 bases). CDR3 length: 15 amino acids. CDR1 and CDR2 from the germline V gene are MNHEY and SVGAGI. Trimming stripped 0 bases from V and 5 bases from J, with 14 bases between. The DNA of the CDR3 is TGTGCCAGCAGTTACTCCGTTGAGGGCTGGGACGAGCAGTACTTC. This gives the protein CASSYSVEGWDEQYF.

This clone was detected once. V gene TRBV4-1 combines with J gene TRBJ2-3; 7 bases are shared with TRBD2. The CDR3 runs 18 residues. Losses at the gene ends were 1 base for V and 2 bases for J; bases not matched to a gene: 12. Germline CDR1 and CDR2: MGHRA and YSYEKL. The CDR3 here is CASSQAWGTGTNTDTQYF. DNA of the CDR3: TGCGCCAGCAGCCAAGCTTGGGGGACCGGGACTAACACAGATACGCAGTATTTT.

The genes are TRBV10-3 and TRBJ2-7; TRBD1 matches 7 bases. CDR3 length: 16 amino acids. V gave up 0 bases and J gave up 2 bases; unmatched junction bases: 7. CDR1 is ENHRY and CDR2 is SYGVKD in the germline V gene. The CDR3 sequence is CAISESRDSPTYEQYF. In nucleotides, the CDR3 is TGTGCCATCAGTGAGTCCCGGGACAGCCCGACCTACGAGCAGTACTTC.

This clone showed up just once. The chain uses TRBV6-6 and TRBJ1-1; D unclear. The CDR3 is 11 residues long. Germline CDR1 and CDR2: MNHNY and SVGAGI (reference sequence). Trimming left V 1 base short and J 8 bases short, with 5 bases between. The CDR3 DNA reads TGTGCCAGCAGTTACTGGGAGGAAGCTTTCTTT. Amino acids: CASSYWEEAFF.

This chain connects TRBV27 to TRBJ1-4; possibly TRBD1 for D (5 bases). Germline CDR1 and CDR2: MNHEY and SMNVEV (reference sequence). V dropped 5 bases and J dropped 7 bases, with 11 bases sitting between them. This CDR3 has 13 residues. CDR3 sequence reads: CASSVREGEKLFF. CDR3 nucleotides: TGTGCCAGCAGTGTCAGGGAGGGTGAAAAACTGTTTTTT.

The V and J genes are TRBV5-4 and TRBJ2-5, with a weak D call TRBD1 (6 bases). V lost 3 bases to trimming and J lost 5 bases, with 14 bases between them. This CDR3 has 14 amino acids. The germline V gene encodes CDR1 SGHNT and CDR2 YYREEE (reference sequence). CDR3 DNA: TGTGCCAGCAGCTCCTACGAAAGGGGGGAGACCCAGTACTTC. This encodes CASSSYERGETQYF.

This sequence joins TRBV18 and TRBJ2-7, with TRBD1 matching over 8 bases. V lost 3 bases and J lost 6; bases outside the gene matches: 13. Germline CDR1 reads KGHSH; CDR2 reads LQKENI. CDR3 size: 16 residues. CDR3 residues: CASSPNRGQGGAEQYF. For the CDR3, the DNA is TGTGCCAGCTCACCCAACCGAGGACAGGGTGGGGCCGAGCAGTACTTC. Full variable domain (remainder filled in from reference TRBV18 and TRBJ2-7): NAGVMQNPRHLVRRRGQEARLRCSPMKGHSHVYWYRQLPEEGLKFMVYLQKENIIDESGMPKERFSAEFPKEGPSILRIQQVVRGDSAAYFCASSPNRGQGGAEQYFGPGTRLTVT.

Worth noting for this clone: A much larger clone differs by one base, so this may be a read error. The chain couples TRBV5-5 to TRBJ1-5, with D unresolved. V lost 2 bases, J lost 0 bases, and 3 bases lay in between. Germline assignment: CDR1 SGHKS and CDR2 YYEKEE (reference sequence). The CDR3 extends over 13 amino acids. CDR3 region: CASSLLSNQPQHF. The CDR3 coding sequence is TGTGCCAGCAGCTTACTTAGCAATCAGCCCCAGCATTTT.

The chain recombines TRBV10-3 with TRBJ1-6; D is ambiguous. Germline CDR1 ENHRY, CDR2 SYGVKD. The CDR3 consists of 13 residues. V lost 6 bases and J 17 bases, leaving 20 bases between the germline ends. The CDR3 region has the DNA TGTGCCATCAGCCGACACGGACCGAGGGCCGTCCACTTT. It is translated as CAISRHGPRAVHF.

This rearrangement joins TRBV11-3 to TRBJ2-4, with D possibly TRBD2 on 6 matching bases. Germline values: CDR1 SGHNT, CDR2 YENEEA. The CDR3 contains 16 residues. V was cut by 1 base and J by 8 bases, with 18 bases left in between. CDR3 residues: CASSLGVRRGADIQYF. The CDR3 DNA sequence: TGTGCCAGCAGCTTAGGGGTCAGGAGGGGTGCGGACATTCAGTACTTC. The variable domain in full, completed from reference TRBV11-3 and TRBJ2-4, reads EAGVVQSPRYKIIEKKQPVAFWCNPISGHNTLYWYLQNLGQGPELLIRYENEEAVDDSQLPKDRFSAERLKGVDSTLKIQPAELGDSAVYLCASSLGVRRGADIQYFGAGTRLSVL.

The chain is built from TRBV6-1 and TRBJ2-4; the D is unclear. The CDR3 is 17 amino acids. Germline CDR1 is MNHNS and CDR2 is SASEGT. V was shortened by 4 bases and J by 0 bases, with 16 bases between the two germline ends. CDR3 bases: TGTGCCAGCAGTGCACTCTTTCAGGTTAGAGCCAAAAACATTCAGTACTTC. It yields the protein CASSALFQVRAKNIQYF.

J is TRBJ2-1 and V is TRBV29-1, with D possibly TRBD2 on 6 matching bases. Germline CDR1 SQVTM, CDR2 ANQGSEA. The CDR3 spans 15 residues. Between the trimmed V and J ends, which lost 1 base and 1 base, there was a span of 11 bases. The CDR3 DNA sequence: TGCAGCGTTGAAGTAGCGGAGACATCCTACAATGAGCAGTTCTTC. It specifies CSVEVAETSYNEQFF.

The rearrangement uses TRBV5-1 and TRBJ2-3; TRBD2 agrees at 9 bases. Germline V gene lookup returns CDR1 SGHRS and CDR2 YFSETQ. The CDR3 runs to 15 residues. V lost 6 bases to trimming and J lost 3 bases; unmatched junction nucleotides: 8. The CDR3 nucleotides read TGCGCCAGCATAGGGGCTAGCGGGATGACAGATACGCAGTATTTT. Translated, it gives CASIGASGMTDTQYF.

This clone was counted a single time. The chain combines TRBV6-1 with TRBJ1-5; D remains unclear. V lost 4 bases to trimming and J lost 5 bases, with 12 bases between them. This CDR3 spans 14 amino acids. Germline CDR1 MNHNS, CDR2 SASEGT. The CDR3 coding sequence is TGTGCCAGCAGTGTCTGGGAGCAGGATCAGCCCCAGCATTTT. Translated: CASSVWEQDQPQHF.

The rearrangement joins TRBV5-4 to TRBJ1-2; a weak D match, TRBD1 (6 bases). The germline CDR1 and CDR2 sequences are SGHNT and YYREEE (reference sequence). Between the trimmed V and J ends, which lost 3 bases and 6 bases, there was a span of 9 bases. This CDR3 spans 12 amino acids. The DNA for the CDR3 is TGTGCCAGCAGCTGGACAGCAAATGGCTACACCTTC. Protein sequence: CASSWTANGYTF.

The CDR3 DNA reads as TGTGCCAGCAGTCTGAGGACAGGGGGATATCAGCCCCAGCATTTT. Protein sequence: CASSLRTGGYQPQHF. V and J are TRBV7-8 and TRBJ1-5; TRBD1 matches at 10 bases. V shed 6 bases and J 5 bases; nucleotides not matched to a gene: 7. The CDR3 sequence is 15 residues long. Germline CDR1 SGHVS, CDR2 FQNEAQ.

In its sample, this clone was seen a few times. The V and J genes are TRBV29-1 and TRBJ1-2; possibly TRBD1 for D (6 bases). The V end lost 7 bases, the J end lost 3 bases, and 12 bases lay between the germline ends. There are 12 residues in the CDR3. Per germline, CDR1 SQVTM and CDR2 ANQGSEA. Here the CDR3 reads CSAVQGDYGYTF. In DNA form, the CDR3 reads TGCAGCGCAGTACAGGGCGACTATGGCTACACCTTC. Using reference TRBV29-1 and TRBJ1-2 for the parts outside the CDR3, the full variable domain is SAVISQKPSRDICQRGTSLTIQCQVDSQVTMMFWYRQQPGQSLTLIATANQGSEATYESGFVIDKFPISRPNLTFSTLTVSNMSPEDSSIYLCSAVQGDYGYTFGSGTRLTVV.

This clone has just one count. The rearrangement uses TRBV5-1 and TRBJ2-2; no firm D call. The CDR3 loop spans 15 amino acids. Germline V CDR1 and CDR2: SGHRS, YFSETQ. Between the trimmed V and J ends, which lost 4 bases and 4 bases, there was a span of 14 bases. The CDR3 loop reads CASSPSVIGTGELFF. In nucleotides, the CDR3 is TGCGCCAGCAGCCCGTCGGTTATTGGCACCGGGGAGCTGTTTTTT.

The chain employs TRBV5-1 and TRBJ2-3, with D tentatively TRBD2 (6 bases). The CDR3 is made up of 17 amino acids. The germline gives CDR1 SGHRS, CDR2 YFSETQ. V was shortened by 0 bases and J by 3 bases, with 17 bases between the two germline ends. CDR3 amino acids: CASSLEGGGARTDTQYF. In DNA form, the CDR3 reads TGCGCCAGCAGCTTGGAAGGCGGCGGGGCCAGAACAGATACGCAGTATTTT.

The rearrangement links TRBV27 to TRBJ1-5; no reliable D call. Germline V lookup: CDR1 MNHEY, CDR2 SMNVEV (reference sequence). This CDR3 is 16 amino acids long. V was cut by 3 bases and J by 4 bases, with 16 bases left in between. The DNA of the CDR3 is TGTGCCAGCAGTTTTTGGCCTAGGCTAGCTAATCAGCCCCAGCATTTT. It codes for CASSFWPRLANQPQHF.

The J gene is TRBJ1-5, the V gene TRBV30; the match to TRBD1 covers 9 bases. In germline, CDR1 is GTSNPN, CDR2 SVGIG (reference sequence). The CDR3 runs to 16 residues. The ends lost 5 bases at V and 2 bases at J; junction bases unmatched: 10. The CDR3 bases are TGTGCCTGGGTGCCGAAGGGACAGGGAGGCAATCAGCCCCAGCATTTT. It encodes CAWVPKGQGGNQPQHF. Looking up the rest from reference TRBV30 and TRBJ1-5 gives the full variable domain: SQTIHQWPATLVQPVGSPLSLECTVEGTSNPNLYWYRQAAGRGLQLLFYSVGIGQISSEVPQNLSASRPQDRQFILSSKKLLLSDSGFYLCAWVPKGQGGNQPQHFGDGTRLSIL.

The chain links TRBV7-3 to TRBJ2-6; TRBD1 agrees at 9 bases. CDR1 and CDR2 (germline): SGHTA, FQGTGA. J was trimmed by 4 bases and V by 6 bases; bases with no gene match: 16. The CDR3 has 19 amino acids. The CDR3 region has the DNA TGTGCCAGCAGTCCGACGGAAGGACAGGGGAAGTTCGGGGCCAACGTCCTGACTTTC. Protein product: CASSPTEGQGKFGANVLTF.

The V call is TRBV7-2, the J call TRBJ1-5, with 8 bases matching TRBD1. The CDR3 length is 15 residues. The V gene end was trimmed by 4 bases and the J gene end by 1 base; junction bases not matched to a gene: 3. Per germline, CDR1 SGHTA and CDR2 FQGNSA. CDR3 sequence reads: CASSSRQGSNQPQHF. In nucleotides, the CDR3 is TGTGCCAGCAGCTCAAGACAGGGGAGCAATCAGCCCCAGCATTTT.

This clone was observed once. J is TRBJ2-7 and V is TRBV15; TRBD2 might be the D (6 bases). The V end lost 3 bases, the J end lost 6 bases, and 21 bases lay between the germline ends. The CDR3 runs 16 residues. Looked up from germline, CDR1 is LNHNV and CDR2 is YYDKDF (reference sequence). The CDR3 DNA sequence: TGTGCCACCAGCAGGGACCGGGGGACGGGGCAAGTCGAGCAGTACTTC. Its protein product is CATSRDRGTGQVEQYF.

This clone was picked up a small number of times. The chain combines TRBV7-9 with TRBJ2-5, with D unclear. The CDR3 spans 15 residues. Germline V CDR1 and CDR2: SEHNR, FQNEAQ (reference sequence). Trimming shortened V by 1 base and J by 6 bases, and 15 bases separated the two germline ends. The CDR3 region has the DNA TGTGCCAGCAGCTTAGGTGTTGCTAGACTCAAGACCCAGTACTTC. This translates into CASSLGVARLKTQYF.

The chain joins TRBV4-3 to TRBJ1-4, with a weak D call TRBD1 (5 bases). The CDR3 is 16 residues long. V was trimmed by 3 bases and J by 3 bases, leaving 14 bases between them. Germline assignment: CDR1 LGHNA and CDR2 YSLEER. As DNA, the CDR3 is TGCGCCAGCAGCCACCCTCGGGGGGGTTCTAATGAAAAACTGTTTTTT. Its translation is CASSHPRGGSNEKLFF.

J is TRBJ2-7 and V is TRBV5-1; TRBD1 matches 8 bases. The CDR3 loop spans 16 amino acids. V lost 4 bases and J lost 3; bases outside the gene matches: 12. In germline, CDR1 is SGHRS, CDR2 YFSETQ. CDR3 sequence (DNA): TGCGCCAGCAGCACCAACCGACAGGGGATATACTACGAGCAGTACTTC. Translation: CASSTNRQGIYYEQYF.

The rearrangement links TRBV29-1 to TRBJ2-6; TRBD1 might be the D (6 bases). The CDR3 runs 16 residues. V dropped 0 bases and J dropped 2 bases, with 11 bases sitting between them. Germline values: CDR1 SQVTM, CDR2 ANQGSEA. CDR3 sequence reads: CSVEDFRGTGANVLTF. For the CDR3, the DNA is TGCAGCGTTGAAGATTTCAGGGGTACTGGGGCCAACGTCCTGACTTTC.

This chain links TRBV7-3 with TRBJ1-2; D is unclear. This CDR3 is 13 amino acids long. V was clipped by 0 bases and J by 6 bases, with 8 bases between them. Germline assignment: CDR1 SGHTA and CDR2 FQGTGA. The CDR3, as DNA: TGTGCCAGCAGCTTAACGTCCGGGAATGGCTACACCTTC. It yields the protein CASSLTSGNGYTF.